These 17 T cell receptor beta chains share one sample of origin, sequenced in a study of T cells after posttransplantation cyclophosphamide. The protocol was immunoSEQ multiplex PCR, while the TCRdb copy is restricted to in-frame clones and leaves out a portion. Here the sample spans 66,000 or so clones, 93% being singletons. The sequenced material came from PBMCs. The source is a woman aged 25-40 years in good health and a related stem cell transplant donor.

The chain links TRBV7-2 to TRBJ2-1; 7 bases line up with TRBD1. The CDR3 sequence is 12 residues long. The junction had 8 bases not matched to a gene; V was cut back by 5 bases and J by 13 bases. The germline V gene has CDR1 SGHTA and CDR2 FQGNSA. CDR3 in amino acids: CASSPEGQSQFF. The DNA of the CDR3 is TGTGCCAGCAGCCCAGAGGGACAGTCCCAGTTCTTC.

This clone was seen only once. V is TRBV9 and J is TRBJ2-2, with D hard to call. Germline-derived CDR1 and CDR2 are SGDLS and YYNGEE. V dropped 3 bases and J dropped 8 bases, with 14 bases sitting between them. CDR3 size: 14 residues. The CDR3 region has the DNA TGTGCCAGCAGCGGAGCTTTATCCGAGGGGGAGCTGTTTTTT. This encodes CASSGALSEGELFF.

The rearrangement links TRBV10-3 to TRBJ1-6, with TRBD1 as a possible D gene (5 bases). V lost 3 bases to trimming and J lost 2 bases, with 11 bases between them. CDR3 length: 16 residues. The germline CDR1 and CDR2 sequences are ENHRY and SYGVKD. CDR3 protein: CAISDSGTAYNSPLHF. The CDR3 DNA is TGTGCCATCAGTGATTCCGGGACGGCCTATAATTCACCCCTCCACTTT.

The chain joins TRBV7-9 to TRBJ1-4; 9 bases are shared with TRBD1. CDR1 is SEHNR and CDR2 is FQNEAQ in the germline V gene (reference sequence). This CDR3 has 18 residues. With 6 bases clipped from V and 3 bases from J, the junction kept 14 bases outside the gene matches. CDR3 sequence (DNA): TGTGCCAGCAGTTATCCGGCAGGGACAGGGTTGTCTAATGAAAAACTGTTTTTT. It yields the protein CASSYPAGTGLSNEKLFF.

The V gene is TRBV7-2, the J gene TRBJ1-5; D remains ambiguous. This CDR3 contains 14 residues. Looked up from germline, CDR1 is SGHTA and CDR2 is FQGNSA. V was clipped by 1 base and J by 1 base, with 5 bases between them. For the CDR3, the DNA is TGTGCCAGCAGCTTAGAGGGCAGCAATCAGCCCCAGCATTTT. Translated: CASSLEGSNQPQHF. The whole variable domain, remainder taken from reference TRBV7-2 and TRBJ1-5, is GAGVSQSPSNKVTEKGKDVELRCDPISGHTALYWYRQSLGQGLEFLIYFQGNSAPDKSGLPSDRFSAERTGGSVSTLTIQRTQQEDSAVYLCASSLEGSNQPQHFGDGTRLSIL.

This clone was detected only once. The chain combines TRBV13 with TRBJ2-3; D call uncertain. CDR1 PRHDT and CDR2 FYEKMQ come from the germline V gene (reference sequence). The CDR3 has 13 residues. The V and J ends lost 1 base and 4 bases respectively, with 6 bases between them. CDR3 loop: CASSLDIPDTQYF. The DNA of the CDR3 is TGTGCCAGCAGCTTAGATATCCCAGATACGCAGTATTTT.

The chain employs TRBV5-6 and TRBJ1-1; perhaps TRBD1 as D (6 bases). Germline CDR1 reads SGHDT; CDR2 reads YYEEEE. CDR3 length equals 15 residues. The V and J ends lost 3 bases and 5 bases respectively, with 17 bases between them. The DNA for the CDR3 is TGTGCCAGCAGCTCGGGGGGGCGGAGGAGGACTGAAGCTTTCTTT. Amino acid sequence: CASSSGGRRRTEAFF.

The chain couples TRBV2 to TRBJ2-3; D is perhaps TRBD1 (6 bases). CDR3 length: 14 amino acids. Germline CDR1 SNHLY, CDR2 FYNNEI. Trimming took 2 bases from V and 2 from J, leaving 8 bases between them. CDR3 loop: CASSEQGYTDTQYF. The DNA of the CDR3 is TGTGCCAGCAGTGAACAGGGGTACACAGATACGCAGTATTTT.

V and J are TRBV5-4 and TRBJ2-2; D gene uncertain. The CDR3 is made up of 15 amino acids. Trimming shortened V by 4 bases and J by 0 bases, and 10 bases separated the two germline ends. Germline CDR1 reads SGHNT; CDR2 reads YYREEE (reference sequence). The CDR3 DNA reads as TGTGCCAGCAGCAGACACGTCGCGAACACCGGGGAGCTGTTTTTT. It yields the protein CASSRHVANTGELFF. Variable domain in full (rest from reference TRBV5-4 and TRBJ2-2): ETGVTQSPTHLIKTRGQQVTLRCSSQSGHNTVSWYQQALGQGPQFIFQYYREEENGRGNFPPRFSGLQFPNYSSELNVNALELDDSALYLCASSRHVANTGELFFGEGSRLTVL.

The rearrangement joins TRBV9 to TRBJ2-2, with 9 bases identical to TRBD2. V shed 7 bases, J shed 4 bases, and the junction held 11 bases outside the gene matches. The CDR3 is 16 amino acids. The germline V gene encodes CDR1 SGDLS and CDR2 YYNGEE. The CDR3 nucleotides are TGTGCCAGCGCCGCAGGCGGGGGGGGTGGCACCGGGGAGCTGTTTTTT. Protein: CASAAGGGGGTGELFF.

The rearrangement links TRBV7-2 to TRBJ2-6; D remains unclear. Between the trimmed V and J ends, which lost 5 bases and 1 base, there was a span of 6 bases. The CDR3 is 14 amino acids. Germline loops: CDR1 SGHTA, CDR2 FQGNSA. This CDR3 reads CASSPGSGANVLTF. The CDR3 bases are TGTGCCAGCAGCCCCGGATCTGGGGCCAACGTCCTGACTTTC.

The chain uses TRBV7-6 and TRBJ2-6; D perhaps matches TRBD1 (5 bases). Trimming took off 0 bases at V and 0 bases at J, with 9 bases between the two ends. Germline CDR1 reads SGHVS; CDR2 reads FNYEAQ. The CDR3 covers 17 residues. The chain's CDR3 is CASSLAPGNSGANVLTF. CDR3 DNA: TGTGCCAGCAGCTTAGCGCCAGGGAACTCTGGGGCCAACGTCCTGACTTTC.

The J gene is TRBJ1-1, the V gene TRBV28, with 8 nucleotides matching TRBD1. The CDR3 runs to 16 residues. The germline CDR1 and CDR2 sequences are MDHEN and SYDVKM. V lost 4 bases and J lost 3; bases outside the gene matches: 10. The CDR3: CASSSPGGAEDTEAFF. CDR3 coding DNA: TGTGCCAGCAGTTCCCCAGGGGGCGCGGAGGACACTGAAGCTTTCTTT.

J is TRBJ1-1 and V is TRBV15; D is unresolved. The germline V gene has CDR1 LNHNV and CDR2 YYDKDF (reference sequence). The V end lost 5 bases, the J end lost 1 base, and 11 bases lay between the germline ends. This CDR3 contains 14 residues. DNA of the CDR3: TGTGCCACCAGCCCGGGGAAGGAGAACACTGAAGCTTTCTTT. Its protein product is CATSPGKENTEAFF.

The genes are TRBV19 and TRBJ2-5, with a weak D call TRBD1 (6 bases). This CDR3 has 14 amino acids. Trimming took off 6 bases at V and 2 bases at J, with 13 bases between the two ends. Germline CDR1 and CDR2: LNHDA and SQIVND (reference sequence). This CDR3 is CASRNRTAQETQYF. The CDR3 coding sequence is TGTGCCAGTAGGAACCGGACAGCGCAAGAGACCCAGTACTTC.

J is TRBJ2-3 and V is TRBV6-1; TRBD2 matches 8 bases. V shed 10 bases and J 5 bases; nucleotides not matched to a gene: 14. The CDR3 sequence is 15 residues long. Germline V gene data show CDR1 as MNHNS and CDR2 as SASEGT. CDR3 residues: CATPSRGGAGDTQYF. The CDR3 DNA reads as TGTGCCACCCCCAGTCGGGGGGGGGCCGGAGATACGCAGTATTTT.

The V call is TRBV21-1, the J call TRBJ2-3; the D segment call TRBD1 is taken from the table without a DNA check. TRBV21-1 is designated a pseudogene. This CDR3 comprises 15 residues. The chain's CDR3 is CASSKGGHRTDTQYF. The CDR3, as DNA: TGTGCCAGCAGCAAAGGAGGACACCGCACAGATACGCAGTATTTT.